The 8 T cell receptor beta chains below come from one sample, sequenced in a study of blood T cell repertoires in COVID-19. Libraries were prepared by immunoSEQ multiplex PCR; TCRdb keeps only in-frame clonotypes and omits some of them. The data show under 250,000 clones, 70% to 90% seen once. The sequenced sample was peripheral blood. The receptors shown here come from a man between 18 and 35 years old with active or convalescent COVID-19.

The chain uses TRBV7-8 and TRBJ1-3, with TRBD1 as a possible D gene (5 bases). There are 17 residues in the CDR3. The germline gives CDR1 SGHVS, CDR2 FQNEAQ. V shed 5 bases and J shed 3 bases, with 20 bases lying between them. The DNA for the CDR3 is TGTGCCAGCAGCCGCGACAGAGTACATCGATTTGGAAACACCATATATTTT. It is translated as CASSRDRVHRFGNTIYF.

This clone was recorded a few times. The rearrangement uses TRBV11-2 and TRBJ2-2; 10 nucleotides align to TRBD2. V lost 5 bases, J lost 5 bases, and 8 bases stayed unmatched. Per the germline V gene, CDR1 is SGHAT and CDR2 is FQNNGV. The CDR3 consists of 16 residues. The CDR3: CASSTLAGVGTGELFF. CDR3 DNA sequence: TGTGCCAGCAGCACGCTAGCGGGAGTAGGGACCGGGGAGCTGTTTTTT.

The J gene is TRBJ2-1, the V gene TRBV6-1; the match to TRBD1 covers 10 bases. This CDR3 contains 16 residues. CDR1 and CDR2 from the germline V gene are MNHNS and SASEGT. Trimming at V came to 4 bases and at J to 0 bases, leaving 3 bases not matched to a gene. The CDR3 sequence: CASSGQGASSYNEQFF. The CDR3 bases are TGTGCCAGCAGTGGACAGGGGGCGAGCTCCTACAATGAGCAGTTCTTC.

This clone was recorded a few times. The V call is TRBV4-3, the J call TRBJ1-2; D call uncertain. Deletions cut 4 bases from V and 2 bases from J, with 14 bases between. The CDR3 has 15 amino acids. Looked up from germline, CDR1 is LGHNA and CDR2 is YSLEER. The CDR3 here is CASSPYEGENYGYTF. The DNA of the CDR3 is TGCGCCAGCAGCCCCTACGAGGGTGAGAACTATGGCTACACCTTC.

The chain is built from TRBV5-4 and TRBJ2-3; TRBD2 matches 13 bases. V lost 4 bases, J lost 1 base, and 6 bases stayed unmatched. The CDR3 loop spans 17 amino acids. CDR1 is SGHNT, CDR2 YYREEE, per germline (reference sequence). The CDR3 DNA follows: TGTGCCAGCAGCAGGACTAGCGGGAGATGGGGCACAGATACGCAGTATTTT. Amino acid sequence: CASSRTSGRWGTDTQYF. The variable domain in full, completed from reference TRBV5-4 and TRBJ2-3, reads ETGVTQSPTHLIKTRGQQVTLRCSSQSGHNTVSWYQQALGQGPQFIFQYYREEENGRGNFPPRFSGLQFPNYSSELNVNALELDDSALYLCASSRTSGRWGTDTQYFGPGTRLTVL.

CDR3 residues: CASSQDPRRRVNEQYF. The CDR3, as DNA: TGTGCCAGCAGCCAAGATCCGCGCCGGCGGGTGAACGAGCAGTACTTC. V and J are TRBV14 and TRBJ2-7; tentatively, D is TRBD2 (5 bases). Trimming removed 0 bases at V and 5 bases at J, with 17 bases between. Germline V lookup: CDR1 SGHDN, CDR2 FVKESK. The CDR3 consists of 16 residues.

The chain carries TRBV6-6 and TRBJ1-5, with a possible D match to TRBD1 (5 bases). There are 13 residues in the CDR3. Germline-derived CDR1 and CDR2 are MNHNY and SVGAGI (reference sequence). V was shortened by 5 bases and J by 6 bases, with 11 bases between the two germline ends. The CDR3 protein is CASSPSQGQPQHF. For the CDR3, the DNA is TGTGCCAGCAGTCCGTCTCAGGGTCAGCCCCAGCATTTT.

The V gene is TRBV7-9, the J gene TRBJ1-1; TRBD1 agrees at 7 bases. Unmatched junction bases numbered 4, after V lost 5 bases and J lost 7 bases. Germline V CDR1 and CDR2: SEHNR, FQNEAQ (reference sequence). CDR3 size: 12 residues. CDR3: CASSIRDSEAFF. DNA for the CDR3: TGTGCCAGCAGCATCCGGGACAGTGAAGCTTTCTTT.